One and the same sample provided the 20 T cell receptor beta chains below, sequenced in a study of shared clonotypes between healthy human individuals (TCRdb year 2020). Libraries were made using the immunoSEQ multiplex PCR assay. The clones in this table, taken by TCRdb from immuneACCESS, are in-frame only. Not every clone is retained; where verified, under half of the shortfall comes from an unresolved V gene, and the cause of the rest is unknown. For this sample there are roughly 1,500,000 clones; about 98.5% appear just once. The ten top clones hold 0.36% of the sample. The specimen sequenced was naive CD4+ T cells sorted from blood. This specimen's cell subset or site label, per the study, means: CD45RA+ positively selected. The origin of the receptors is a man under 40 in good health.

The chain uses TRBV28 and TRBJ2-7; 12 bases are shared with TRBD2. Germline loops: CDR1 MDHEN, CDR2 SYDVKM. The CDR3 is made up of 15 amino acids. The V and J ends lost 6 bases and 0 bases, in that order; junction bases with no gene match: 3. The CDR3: CASRWGLAGSYEQYF. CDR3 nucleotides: TGTGCCAGCAGATGGGGACTAGCGGGCTCCTACGAGCAGTACTTC.

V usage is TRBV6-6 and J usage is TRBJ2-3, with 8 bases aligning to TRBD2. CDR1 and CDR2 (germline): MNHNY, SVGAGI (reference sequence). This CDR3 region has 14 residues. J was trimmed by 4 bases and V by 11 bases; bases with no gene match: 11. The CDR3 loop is CASARTSMADTQYF. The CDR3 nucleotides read TGTGCCTCGGCCAGGACTAGCATGGCAGATACGCAGTATTTT.

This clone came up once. The CDR3 loop reads CASRPDRQETQYF. In DNA, the CDR3 is TGTGCCAGCAGACCAGACAGACAAGAGACCCAGTACTTC. The genes are TRBV5-4 and TRBJ2-5; tentative D call: TRBD1 (5 bases). Germline CDR1 SGHNT, CDR2 YYREEE (reference sequence). The ends were cut back, 5 bases at V and 2 bases at J, with 10 bases in the middle. The CDR3 consists of 13 residues.

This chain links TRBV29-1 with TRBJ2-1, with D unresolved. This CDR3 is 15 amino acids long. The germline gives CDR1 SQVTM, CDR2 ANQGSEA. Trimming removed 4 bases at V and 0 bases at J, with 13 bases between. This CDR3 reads CSVVSLVPSYNEQFF. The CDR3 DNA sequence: TGCAGCGTTGTCTCCTTAGTCCCCTCCTACAATGAGCAGTTCTTC.

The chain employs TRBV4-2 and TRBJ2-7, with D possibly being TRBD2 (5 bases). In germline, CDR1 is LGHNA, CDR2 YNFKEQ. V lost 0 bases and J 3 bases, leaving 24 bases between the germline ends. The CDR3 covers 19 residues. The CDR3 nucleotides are TGTGCCAGCAGCCAAGATTCAACCCAAACGGGGATCCCATTCTACGAGCAGTACTTC. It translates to CASSQDSTQTGIPFYEQYF.

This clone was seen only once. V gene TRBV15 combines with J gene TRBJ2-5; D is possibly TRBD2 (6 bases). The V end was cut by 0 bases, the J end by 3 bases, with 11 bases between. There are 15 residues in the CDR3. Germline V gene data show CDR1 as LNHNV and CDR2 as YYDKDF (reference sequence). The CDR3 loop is CATSRDGWGEETQYF. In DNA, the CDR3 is TGTGCCACCAGCAGAGATGGGTGGGGGGAAGAGACCCAGTACTTC.

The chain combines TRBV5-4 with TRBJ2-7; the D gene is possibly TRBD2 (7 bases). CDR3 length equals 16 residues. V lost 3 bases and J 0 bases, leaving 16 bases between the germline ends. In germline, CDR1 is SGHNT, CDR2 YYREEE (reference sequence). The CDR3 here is CASSSRGGQSSYEQYF. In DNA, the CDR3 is TGTGCCAGCAGCTCGAGGGGGGGTCAGAGCTCCTACGAGCAGTACTTC.

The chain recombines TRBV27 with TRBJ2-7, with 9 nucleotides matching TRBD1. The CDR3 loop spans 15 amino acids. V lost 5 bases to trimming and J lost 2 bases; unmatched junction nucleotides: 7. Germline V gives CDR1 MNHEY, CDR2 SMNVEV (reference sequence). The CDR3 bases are TGTGCCAGCAGTGAGGGGACAGGGAAGACCTACGAGCAGTACTTC. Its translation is CASSEGTGKTYEQYF.

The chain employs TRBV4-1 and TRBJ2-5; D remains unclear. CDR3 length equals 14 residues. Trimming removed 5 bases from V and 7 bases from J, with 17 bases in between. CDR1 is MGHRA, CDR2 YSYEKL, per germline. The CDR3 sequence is CASSSRVADPTQYF. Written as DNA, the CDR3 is TGCGCCAGCAGCAGTCGCGTTGCCGATCCGACCCAGTACTTC.

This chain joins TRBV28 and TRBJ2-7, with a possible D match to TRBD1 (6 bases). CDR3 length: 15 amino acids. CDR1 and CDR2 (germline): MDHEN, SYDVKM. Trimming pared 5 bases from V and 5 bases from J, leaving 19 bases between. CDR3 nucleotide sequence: TGTGCCAGCAGTCCGATGGACAGCCGGGGAGACGAGCAGTACTTC. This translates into CASSPMDSRGDEQYF.

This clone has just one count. CDR3 nucleotides: TGTGCCAGCTCAGGGACAGTAGCGGGTAATGAAAAACTGTTTTTT. The encoded protein is CASSGTVAGNEKLFF. V gene TRBV18 combines with J gene TRBJ1-4; TRBD1 agrees at 7 bases. From germline, CDR1 is KGHSH and CDR2 LQKENI. CDR3 length equals 15 residues. The V segment lost 5 bases and the J segment 4 bases; nucleotides outside the gene matches: 7. The full variable domain, completed using reference TRBV18 and TRBJ1-4, is NAGVMQNPRHLVRRRGQEARLRCSPMKGHSHVYWYRQLPEEGLKFMVYLQKENIIDESGMPKERFSAEFPKEGPSILRIQQVVRGDSAAYFCASSGTVAGNEKLFFGSGTQLSVL.

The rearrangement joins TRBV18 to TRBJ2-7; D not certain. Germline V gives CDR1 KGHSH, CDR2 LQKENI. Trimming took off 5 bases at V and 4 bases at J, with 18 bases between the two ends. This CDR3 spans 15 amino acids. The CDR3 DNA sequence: TGTGCCAGCTCAGTTGAGGTCGGTTTCAAATACGAGCAGTACTTC. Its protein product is CASSVEVGFKYEQYF.

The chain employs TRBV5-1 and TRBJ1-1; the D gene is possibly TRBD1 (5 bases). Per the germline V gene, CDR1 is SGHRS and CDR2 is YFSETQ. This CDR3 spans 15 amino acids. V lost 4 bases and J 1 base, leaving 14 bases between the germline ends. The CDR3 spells CASSALTVGNTEAFF. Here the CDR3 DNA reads TGCGCCAGCAGCGCCCTGACAGTGGGGAACACTGAAGCTTTCTTT.

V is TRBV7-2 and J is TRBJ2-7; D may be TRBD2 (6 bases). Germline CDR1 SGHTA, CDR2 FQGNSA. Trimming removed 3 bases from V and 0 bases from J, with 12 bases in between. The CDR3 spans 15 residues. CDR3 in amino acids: CASSLGAGPSYEQYF. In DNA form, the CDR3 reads TGTGCCAGCAGCTTGGGAGCGGGCCCCTCCTACGAGCAGTACTTC.

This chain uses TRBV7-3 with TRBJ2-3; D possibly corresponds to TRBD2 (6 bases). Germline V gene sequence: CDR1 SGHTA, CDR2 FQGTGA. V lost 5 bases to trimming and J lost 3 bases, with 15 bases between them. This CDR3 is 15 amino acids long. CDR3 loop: CASSRGGTPTDTQYF. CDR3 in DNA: TGTGCCAGCAGCCGAGGCGGGACTCCTACAGATACGCAGTATTTT.

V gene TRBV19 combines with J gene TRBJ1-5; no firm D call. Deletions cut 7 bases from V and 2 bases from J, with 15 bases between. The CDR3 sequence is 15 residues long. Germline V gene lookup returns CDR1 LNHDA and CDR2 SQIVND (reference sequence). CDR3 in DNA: TGTGCCAGTAACCCTCAGTGGGGAGGCAATCAGCCCCAGCATTTT. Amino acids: CASNPQWGGNQPQHF.

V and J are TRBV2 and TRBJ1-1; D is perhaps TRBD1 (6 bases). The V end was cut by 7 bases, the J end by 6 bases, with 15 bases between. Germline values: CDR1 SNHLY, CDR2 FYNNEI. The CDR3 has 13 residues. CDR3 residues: CASTQEGGAEAFF. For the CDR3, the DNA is TGTGCCAGCACTCAAGAGGGGGGGGCTGAAGCTTTCTTT.

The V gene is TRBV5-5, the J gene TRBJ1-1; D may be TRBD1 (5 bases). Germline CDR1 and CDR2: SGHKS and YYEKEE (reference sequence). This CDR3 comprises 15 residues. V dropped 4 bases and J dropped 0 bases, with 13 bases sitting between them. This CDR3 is CASSPTWTLNTEAFF. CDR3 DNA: TGTGCCAGCAGCCCCACCTGGACATTGAACACTGAAGCTTTCTTT.

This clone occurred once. The CDR3 spells CASSVGAFRGPNEQYF. CDR3 sequence (DNA): TGTGCCAGCAGCGTAGGGGCTTTCCGGGGCCCGAACGAGCAGTACTTC. The chain joins TRBV9 to TRBJ2-7, with D possibly being TRBD1 or TRBD2 (5 bases each). The V gene lost 0 bases and the J gene lost 5 bases, with 18 bases spanning the gap. The germline gives CDR1 SGDLS, CDR2 YYNGEE. The CDR3 extends over 16 amino acids.

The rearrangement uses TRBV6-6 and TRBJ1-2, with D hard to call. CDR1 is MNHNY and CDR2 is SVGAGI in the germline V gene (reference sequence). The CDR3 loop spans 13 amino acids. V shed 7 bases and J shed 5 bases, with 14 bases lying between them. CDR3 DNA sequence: TGTGCCAGCACTCCCCGGACGCCTTATGGCTACACCTTC. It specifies CASTPRTPYGYTF.